This T cell receptor (beta chain) is drawn from a study of cytomegalovirus exposure and HLA in healthy donors. Use of 60 Vbeta and 13 Jbeta primers characterized the PCR. Repertoires were generated with immunoSEQ multiplex PCR, while TCRdb's copy carries only in-frame clones and drops some. The sample records 100,000 to 150,000 clones, more than 75% being singletons. Per the germline V gene, CDR1 is ENHRY and CDR2 is SYGVKD. Trimming removed 4 bases from V and 8 bases from J; junction bases left unmatched: 14. The CDR3 is 17 amino acids. Source material: PBMCs. This clonotype was sampled from a young man in good health and CMV-seropositive. The V call is TRBV10-3, the J call TRBJ2-1; 10 nucleotides align to TRBD2. The CDR3 loop is CAISGALASGSYDEQFF. In DNA form, the CDR3 reads TGTGCCATCAGTGGGGCCCTGGCTAGCGGGAGTTATGATGAGCAGTTCTTC.